This T cell receptor beta chain is from a study of PD-1 blockade in classical Hodgkin lymphoma. Study background: Each patient was given nivolumab 3 mg/kg through a vein every 2 weeks. Study-wide points: Significantly greater TCR diversity emerged by C4D1 in CD4+ cells but not CD8+ cells. Partial responders and progressors had significantly lower baseline TCR diversity.

The CDR3 covers 15 residues. The V and J ends lost 4 bases and 4 bases, in that order; junction bases with no gene match: 9. Germline V gene data show CDR1 as SGDLS and CDR2 as YYNGEE. Profiling relied on immunoSEQ multiplex PCR, and the TCRdb table lists in-frame clones only, not all of them. The table includes 25,000 to 35,000 clones, about 76% detected once. Every one of the patients relapsed after autologous stem cell transplantation (brentuximab vedotin exposure was variable). This clone is categorized as medium-sized. The antigen is not known. This clonotype originated in a human donor with classical Hodgkin lymphoma. Sequencing was performed on peripheral blood mononuclear cells (PBMCs), taken before the second cycle of nivolumab. The chain combines TRBV9 with TRBJ1-2; 8 bases are shared with TRBD1. The CDR3 spells CASSRVQGASYGYTF. The CDR3 DNA reads TGTGCCAGCAGCAGAGTGCAGGGGGCTTCCTATGGCTACACCTTC.